This T cell receptor (beta chain) was captured by sequencing in a study of T cell responses to AZD1222 COVID-19 vaccine. Whole-study results and caveats: It was only 6 or 7 AZD1222 recipients who were seropositive at baseline. Most donors were white British and more were female, and clonal diversity was possibly underestimated.

CDR3 length: 16 residues. Germline-derived CDR1 and CDR2 are SGDLS and YYNGEE. The junction had 7 bases not matched to a gene; V was cut back by 0 bases and J by 4 bases. The data were produced by immunoSEQ multiplex PCR, yet TCRdb's version contains in-frame clones alone and is incomplete. The data hold about 150,000 clones, with roughly nine tenths observed a single time. A word on this clone: Its antigen is unidentified.

The chain carries TRBV9 and TRBJ2-3; 8 bases align to TRBD1. The sequence was obtained from an adult who had recovered from COVID-19. The sample in question was peripheral blood, obtained after recovery from COVID-19. The CDR3 loop is CASSVGRTGFADTQYF. In nucleotides, the CDR3 is TGTGCCAGCAGCGTAGGTAGGACAGGGTTTGCAGATACGCAGTATTTT.